The 27 T cell receptor beta chains listed next were all sequenced from one sample in a study of blood T cell repertoires in COVID-19 (dated by TCRdb to the early 2020s). Receptor libraries were prepared by the immunoSEQ multiplex PCR assay. TCRdb took over this immuneACCESS table, retaining in-frame rearrangements with V and J assigned. Such tables are incomplete; in checked studies, under half of the missing clones stem from an unresolved V gene, and the remainder is unexplained. Here the sample has about 100,000 clones; around 87% occur a single time. Under 14% of the sample is in the top ten clones. The sample was peripheral blood. The receptors derive from a woman in her 30s with acute or convalescent COVID-19.

The CDR3 DNA is TGTGCCAGCAGCCAGGGGACAGACGGCTACACCTTC. Translating it yields CASSQGTDGYTF. The chain uses TRBV4-2 and TRBJ1-2; 7 nucleotides align to TRBD1. This CDR3 has 12 amino acids. Germline-derived CDR1 and CDR2 are LGHNA and YNFKEQ. The junction had 3 bases not matched to a gene; V was cut back by 3 bases and J by 8 bases.

The chain is built from TRBV19 and TRBJ2-7, with D possibly being TRBD1 (5 bases). Germline V gene lookup returns CDR1 LNHDA and CDR2 SQIVND (reference sequence). The V end was cut by 1 base, the J end by 2 bases, with 12 bases between. The CDR3 consists of 15 residues. The CDR3 sequence: CASSIGAGRTYEQYF. The DNA for the CDR3 is TGTGCCAGTAGTATAGGGGCAGGGCGAACCTACGAGCAGTACTTC.

The chain carries TRBV6-6 and TRBJ1-2, with TRBD1 matching 11 bases. The CDR3 contains 16 residues. V dropped 6 bases and J dropped 4; count of bases not matched to a gene: 10. Germline CDR1 MNHNY, CDR2 SVGAGI (reference sequence). CDR3 in amino acids: CASSNLGTGGIYGYTF. The CDR3 DNA reads TGTGCCAGCAGCAACCTGGGGACAGGGGGAATCTATGGCTACACCTTC.

This sequence joins TRBV18 and TRBJ1-2, with a weak D call TRBD1 (6 bases). This CDR3 comprises 13 residues. Germline V gene data show CDR1 as KGHSH and CDR2 as LQKENI. The V gene lost 3 bases and the J gene lost 6 bases, with 11 bases spanning the gap. In nucleotides, the CDR3 is TGTGCCAGCTCACCGGACAGTGTGGATGGCTACACCTTC. Translating gives CASSPDSVDGYTF.

This clone was detected once. The chain couples TRBV6-5 to TRBJ1-6; D might be TRBD1 (5 bases). Per the germline V gene, CDR1 is MNHEY and CDR2 is SVGAGI. V gave up 6 bases and J gave up 1 base, with 10 bases separating them. CDR3 length: 15 amino acids. CDR3 sequence (DNA): TGTGCCAGCAGCCGTCAGGGTTCCTATAATTCACCCCTCCACTTT. It specifies CASSRQGSYNSPLHF.

The rearrangement joins TRBV7-6 to TRBJ2-2; D might be TRBD1 (5 bases). Germline CDR1 SGHVS, CDR2 FNYEAQ. The germline V and J ends were trimmed by 2 bases and 0 bases, with 10 bases remaining between them. The CDR3 spans 16 residues. This CDR3 reads CASSLSQGSNTGELFF. CDR3 coding DNA: TGTGCCAGCAGCTTATCGCAGGGATCGAACACCGGGGAGCTGTTTTTT.

The chain uses TRBV5-4 and TRBJ1-1; 8 bases align to TRBD1. V was pared by 3 bases and J by 7 bases, with 14 bases of the junction left unmatched. Germline V CDR1 and CDR2: SGHNT, YYREEE (reference sequence). This CDR3 spans 16 amino acids. The DNA of the CDR3 is TGTGCCAGCAGCTCCCCTTCCGGGACAGGAAAGGGTGAAGCTTTCTTT. Its translation is CASSSPSGTGKGEAFF.

V and J are TRBV7-9 and TRBJ2-3; 9 bases agree with TRBD1. Per germline, CDR1 SEHNR and CDR2 FQNEAQ (reference sequence). The trim removed 5 bases at V and 2 bases at J, leaving 2 bases unmatched. The CDR3 covers 14 residues. As DNA, the CDR3 is TGTGCCAGCAGCAGGGACAGGGCCACAGATACGCAGTATTTT. Residues: CASSRDRATDTQYF. Based on the CDR3 plus reference TRBV7-9 and TRBJ2-3, the full variable domain is DTGVSQNPRHKITKRGQNVTFRCDPISEHNRLYWYRQTLGQGPEFLTYFQNEAQLEKSRLLSDRFSAERPKGSFSTLEIQRTEQGDSAMYLCASSRDRATDTQYFGPGTRLTVL.

The chain combines TRBV5-1 with TRBJ1-4; 7 bases are shared with TRBD1. The length of the CDR3 is 14 residues. V gave up 4 bases and J gave up 2 bases; unmatched junction bases: 2. The V gene's germline CDR1 is SGHRS and CDR2 YFSETQ. Here the CDR3 DNA reads TGCGCCAGCAGCCAGGACAGGACTAATGAAAAACTGTTTTTT. Its protein product is CASSQDRTNEKLFF.

The chain links TRBV4-1 to TRBJ2-6, with D perhaps matching TRBD2 (5 bases). CDR1 is MGHRA, CDR2 YSYEKL, per germline. V shed 1 base and J shed 0 bases, with 10 bases lying between them. CDR3 length equals 17 residues. In DNA form, the CDR3 reads TGCGCCAGCAGCCAAGCCGGTGGAGGCTCTGGGGCCAACGTCCTGACTTTC. Residues: CASSQAGGGSGANVLTF.

The rearrangement joins TRBV18 to TRBJ2-3, with D perhaps TRBD2 (5 bases). Germline CDR1 and CDR2: KGHSH and LQKENI. CDR3 length: 14 amino acids. Trimming cost V 1 base and J 4 bases, with 9 bases left between them. The CDR3 is CASSPQLAADTQYF. The CDR3 region has the DNA TGTGCCAGCTCACCACAGCTAGCTGCAGATACGCAGTATTTT.

This chain uses TRBV6-6 with TRBJ2-7, with D possibly being TRBD1 (6 bases). The CDR3 has 15 amino acids. Trimming cost V 4 bases and J 4 bases, with 17 bases left between them. Germline V gene sequence: CDR1 MNHNY, CDR2 SVGAGI (reference sequence). The DNA of the CDR3 is TGTGCCAGCAGTTCCCCCCGCAGGGGCGTTTACGAGCAGTACTTC. Its translation is CASSSPRRGVYEQYF.

This clone was seen a few times. The CDR3 loop reads CASSQVGQGYNEQFF. CDR3 DNA: TGCGCCAGCAGCCAAGTGGGACAGGGCTACAATGAGCAGTTCTTC. V gene TRBV4-1 combines with J gene TRBJ2-1; 9 bases line up with TRBD1. V was clipped by 1 base and J by 3 bases; unmatched bases: 1. Germline CDR1 and CDR2: MGHRA and YSYEKL. The CDR3 covers 15 residues.

The J gene is TRBJ2-7, the V gene TRBV27, with a weak D call TRBD1 (5 bases). The V and J ends lost 4 bases and 2 bases respectively, with 15 bases between them. The CDR3 covers 15 residues. Germline assignment: CDR1 MNHEY and CDR2 SMNVEV (reference sequence). The CDR3 protein is CASSSLGLGAYEQYF. The CDR3 DNA follows: TGTGCCAGCAGTTCTCTGGGGCTAGGGGCCTACGAGCAGTACTTC.

This chain connects TRBV14 to TRBJ1-1; no clear D gene. CDR1 and CDR2 from the germline V gene are SGHDN and FVKESK. There are 15 residues in the CDR3. V lost 4 bases, J lost 3 bases, and 15 bases lay in between. DNA for the CDR3: TGTGCCAGCAGCCTCCTCGTTAAGAGGGACACTGAAGCTTTCTTT. It encodes CASSLLVKRDTEAFF.

J is TRBJ2-3 and V is TRBV18; D may be TRBD1 (6 bases). Germline loops: CDR1 KGHSH, CDR2 LQKENI. The CDR3 spans 16 residues. The germline V and J ends were trimmed by 4 bases and 0 bases, with 14 bases remaining between them. CDR3 loop: CASSLGQPLSTDTQYF. The DNA for the CDR3 is TGTGCCAGCTCACTTGGACAGCCGCTTAGCACAGATACGCAGTATTTT.

This clone turned up a few times. V is TRBV18 and J is TRBJ1-2; D not certain. Germline V gene sequence: CDR1 KGHSH, CDR2 LQKENI. The CDR3 spans 14 residues. V was cut by 3 bases and J by 4 bases, with 12 bases left in between. The CDR3 reads CASSPDTNSYGYTF. As DNA, the CDR3 is TGTGCCAGCTCACCCGACACGAACTCCTATGGCTACACCTTC.

This clone was observed once. The rearrangement links TRBV28 to TRBJ2-3; TRBD2 might be the D (6 bases). The CDR3 contains 14 residues. Trimming removed 2 bases from V and 4 bases from J, with 10 bases in between. Germline V gene sequence: CDR1 MDHEN, CDR2 SYDVKM. CDR3 bases: TGTGCCAGCAGTTTAATAGGGGAGGCAGATACGCAGTATTTT. Translated, it gives CASSLIGEADTQYF.

This chain uses TRBV6-4 with TRBJ2-1; 8 nucleotides line up with TRBD2. Germline-derived CDR1 and CDR2 are MRHNA and SNTAGT. The CDR3 runs to 14 residues. V shed 7 bases and J 7 bases; nucleotides not matched to a gene: 9. The CDR3 DNA reads TGTGCCAGCACCCCCCCGGGACTAGGGAATGAGCAGTTCTTC. Residues: CASTPPGLGNEQFF.

The chain links TRBV24-1 to TRBJ1-2; a weak D match, TRBD1 (5 bases). V was cut by 4 bases and J by 2 bases, with 7 bases left in between. The CDR3 is 13 residues long. CDR1 is KGHDR and CDR2 is SFDVKD in the germline V gene. CDR3 coding DNA: TGTGCCACCAGTGACAGGGCCAACTATGGCTACACCTTC. As protein: CATSDRANYGYTF.

This chain uses TRBV6-5 with TRBJ1-5, with TRBD1 identical over 11 bases. J was trimmed by 4 bases and V by 8 bases; bases with no gene match: 4. The CDR3 is made up of 14 amino acids. Germline loops: CDR1 MNHEY, CDR2 SVGAGI. The CDR3: CASSWDRGNQPQHF. In DNA form, the CDR3 reads TGTGCCAGCTCGTGGGACAGGGGGAATCAGCCCCAGCATTTT.

The chain recombines TRBV28 with TRBJ1-6, with TRBD1 as a possible D gene (5 bases). CDR3 length: 14 residues. V was pared by 6 bases and J by 7 bases, with 13 bases between. The V gene's germline CDR1 is MDHEN and CDR2 SYDVKM. The CDR3 DNA sequence: TGTGCCAGCAGGGAATCCGGGGGGAATTCACCCCTCCACTTT. It translates to CASRESGGNSPLHF. Full variable domain (remainder filled in from reference TRBV28 and TRBJ1-6): DVKVTQSSRYLVKRTGEKVFLECVQDMDHENMFWYRQDPGLGLRLIYFSYDVKMKEKGDIPEGYSVSREKKERFSLILESASTNQTSMYLCASRESGGNSPLHFGNGTRLTVT.

The genes are TRBV6-6 and TRBJ1-1; 7 bases align to TRBD1. Unmatched junction bases numbered 14, after V lost 6 bases and J lost 4 bases. This CDR3 is built from 16 residues. The germline gives CDR1 MNHNY, CDR2 SVGAGI (reference sequence). The CDR3 nucleotides read TGTGCCAGCAGCGCCGCTCCCGGGACAGTTGGCACTGAAGCTTTCTTT. This encodes CASSAAPGTVGTEAFF.

This chain links TRBV6-5 with TRBJ2-1, with D unresolved. This CDR3 has 11 residues. V was trimmed by 6 bases and J by 9 bases, leaving 9 bases between them. Germline loops: CDR1 MNHEY, CDR2 SVGAGI. For the CDR3, the DNA is TGTGCCAGCAGGAGGCCGGGTGAGCAGTTCTTC. This codes for CASRRPGEQFF.

This rearrangement joins TRBV5-1 to TRBJ1-1; no clear D gene. The germline V gene encodes CDR1 SGHRS and CDR2 YFSETQ. The CDR3 has 13 residues. V gave up 5 bases and J gave up 4 bases, with 12 bases separating them. The CDR3 sequence is CASRIEPGTEAFF. The CDR3 nucleotides read TGCGCCAGCAGAATCGAGCCGGGCACTGAAGCTTTCTTT.

The rearrangement uses TRBV28 and TRBJ1-4, with 8 bases aligning to TRBD1. V was pared by 6 bases and J by 4 bases, with 4 bases of the junction left unmatched. This CDR3 region has 14 residues. Germline CDR1 MDHEN, CDR2 SYDVKM. CDR3 in amino acids: CASSRQGYNEKLFF. CDR3 DNA sequence: TGTGCCAGCAGCCGACAGGGGTATAATGAAAAACTGTTTTTT.

The chain recombines TRBV27 with TRBJ2-7; 7 nucleotides line up with TRBD2. Trimming cost V 2 bases and J 3 bases; bases outside gene matches: 4. CDR1 and CDR2 from the germline V gene are MNHEY and SMNVEV (reference sequence). The CDR3 has 14 amino acids. The CDR3: CASSLAGLLYEQYF. CDR3 DNA sequence: TGTGCCAGCAGTTTAGCGGGACTACTCTACGAGCAGTACTTC.